These T cell receptor beta chains were read from a single sample in a study of T cells in tumors after PD-1 blockade. Measured with immunoSEQ multiplex PCR; TCRdb has only the in-frame clones, and not every one. The sample holds about 9,200 clones, 60% to 70% seen once. The starting material was tumor tissue, obtained after anti-PD-1 treatment. The receptors here all came from a human donor with basal cell carcinoma. Each CDR3 is given with its conserved first and last residue. The D gene is left open where the match is weak. The listing skips clone size in some rows; elsewhere it reads once, few, many or a size class.

>NA|TRBJ1-5|NA|TRBV28
TGTGCCAGCAGGTTACAGGGTACCGGGAATCAGCCCCAGCATTTT
CASRLQGTGNQPQHF
>NA|TRBJ1-6|NA|TRBV15
TGTGCCACCAGCAGAGACAAGGCCAATTCACCCCTCCACTTT
CATSRDKANSPLHF
>NA|TRBJ2-2|NA|TRBV27
TGTGCCAGCAGTCCTTTCGGGGCACGGACCGGGGAGCTGTTTTTT
CASSPFGARTGELFF
>NA|TRBJ1-2|NA|TRBV7-6
TGTGCCAGCAGCTCGGGCTCCCCTAACTATGGCTACACCTTC
CASSSGSPNYGYTF
>NA|TRBJ1-2|NA|TRBV6-6
TGTGCCAGCAGTTACCTGACGGCAGGTCCTGGCTACACCTTC
CASSYLTAGPGYTF
>NA|TRBJ1-3|NA|TRBV13
TGCGCCAGCAGCCGATCATGGCCTCGGGGTTTCTCTGGAAACACCATATATTTT
CASSRSWPRGFSGNTIYF
>TRBD2|TRBJ2-1|NA|TRBV7-9
TGTGCCAGCAGCTCCACCGGGACTACCAATGAGCAGTTCTTC
CASSSTGTTNEQFF
>NA|TRBJ1-2|medium-sized|TRBV11-3
TGTGCCAGCAGCGGGGGGGGCAACTATGGCTACACCTTC
CASSGGGNYGYTF
>TRBD1|TRBJ1-2|medium-sized|TRBV6-6
TGTGCCAGCGAACAGGGGAACTATGGCTACACCTTC
CASEQGNYGYTF
>NA|TRBJ2-3|once|TRBV3-1/TRBV3-2
TGTGCCAGCAGCCACGGGGGAACGAGAGATACGCAGTATTTT
CASSHGGTRDTQYF
>TRBD1|TRBJ2-7|NA|TRBV27
TGTGCCAGCAGTTTAACAAGGACAGGGAGCTACGAGCAGTACTTC
CASSLTRTGSYEQYF
>NA|TRBJ2-7|NA|TRBV12-3/TRBV12-4
TGTGCCAGCAGTTTAGGACAACCCTACGAGCAGTACTTC
CASSLGQPYEQYF
>NA|TRBJ2-1|NA|TRBV6-5
TGTGCCAGCAGTTGGAGGGGAAACAATGAGCAGTTCTTC
CASSWRGNNEQFF
>NA|TRBJ1-2|once|TRBV12-2
TGTGCAAGTCGCTTAGTTTCAGGGGGATATAACTATGGCTACACCTTC
CASRLVSGGYNYGYTF
>NA|TRBJ1-1|NA|TRBV21-1
TGTGCCAGCAGCGGCCAACAGCTGAACACTGAAGCTTTCTTT
CASSGQQLNTEAFF
>TRBD1|TRBJ2-1|NA|TRBV4-1
TGCGCCAGCAGCCAACCGGACAGGGCTAATGAGCAGTTCTTC
CASSQPDRANEQFF
>NA|TRBJ1-6|NA|TRBV6-4
TGTGCCAGCAGTGAGGTGGTGCAGTCACCCCTCCACTTT
CASSEVVQSPLHF
>NA|TRBJ2-5|NA|TRBV18
TGTGCCAGCTCATCCTCGGAGACCCAGTACTTC
CASSSSETQYF
>NA|TRBJ2-5|few|TRBV9
TGTGCCAGCAGCGTGAGCTTAGGGGGCTTGAGCGGGGAAGAGACCCAGTACTTC
CASSVSLGGLSGEETQYF
>NA|TRBJ1-1|few|TRBV3-1/TRBV3-2
TGTGCCAGCAGCCAAGATTTAGGGCGGGTTGAAGCTTTCTTT
CASSQDLGRVEAFF
>NA|TRBJ1-1|NA|TRBV5-1
TGCGCCAGCAGGTCCGGTCCGTCGAGAACTGAAGCTTTCTTT
CASRSGPSRTEAFF
>NA|TRBJ1-2|medium-sized|TRBV27
TGTGCCAGCAGACCCCCGGGAAAAACGGAGGGCTACACCTTC
CASRPPGKTEGYTF
>NA|TRBJ1-2|few|TRBV21-1
TGTGCCAGCGCACAGGGAAACTATGGCTACACCTTC
CASAQGNYGYTF
>TRBD1|TRBJ1-1|NA|TRBV19
TGTGCCAGTAGGACAGGGAGTCGAGCTTTCTTT
CASRTGSRAFF
>NA|TRBJ1-6|NA|TRBV7-3
TGTGCCAGCAGCTTACAGGGGTATAATTCACCCCTCCACTTT
CASSLQGYNSPLHF
>NA|TRBJ2-7|few|TRBV6-5
TGTGCCACCACGAGAGGGAAGGGCTACGAGCAGTACTTC
CATTRGKGYEQYF
>TRBD1|TRBJ1-2|few|TRBV7-9
TGTGCCAGCAGCTTAGACAGGGGGTATGGTGGCTACACCTTC
CASSLDRGYGGYTF
>NA|TRBJ1-1|NA|TRBV5-8
TGTGCCAGCAGCTTGGGGCAGGTGAACACTGAAGCTTTCTTT
CASSLGQVNTEAFF
>TRBD1|TRBJ1-2|NA|TRBV7-9
TGTGCCAGCAGCACGGACAGGGTTGAGGTCTATGGCTACACCTTC
CASSTDRVEVYGYTF
>NA|TRBJ1-1|NA|TRBV19
TGTGCCAGTAGTATCGTCGGGACGGCGAACACTGAAGCTTTCTTT
CASSIVGTANTEAFF
>NA|TRBJ1-5|NA|TRBV6-5
TGTGCCAGCAGAGATCAGATAAATCAGCCCCAGCATTTT
CASRDQINQPQHF
>NA|TRBJ2-7|NA|TRBV4-1
TGCGCCAGCAGCCAAGGTGCATTAGCAGGGTATCCCTACGAGCAGTACTTC
CASSQGALAGYPYEQYF
>TRBD1|TRBJ1-5|once|TRBV29-1
TGCAGCGTTGTAGGGTCAGGGGGTAATCAGCCCCAGCATTTT
CSVVGSGGNQPQHF
>NA|TRBJ2-3|NA|TRBV7-6
TGTGCCAGCAGCTTGACGTGGGGGGCGCAAGATACGCAGTATTTT
CASSLTWGAQDTQYF
>NA|TRBJ1-1|few|TRBV4-1
TGCGCCAGCAGCCAAGATGAGTCTCCGGTGAACACTGAAGCTTTCTTT
CASSQDESPVNTEAFF
>NA|TRBJ2-7|few|TRBV6-2/TRBV6-3
TGTGCCAGCAGTCCCACCATGGGCAGGTTCTCCTACGAGCAGTACTTC
CASSPTMGRFSYEQYF
>NA|TRBJ2-7|NA|TRBV10-2
TGCGCCAGCAGTGGCCGGACAGACAGCTCCTACGAGCAGTACTTC
CASSGRTDSSYEQYF
>NA|TRBJ1-2|NA|TRBV4-2
TGTGCCAGCAGCCTTCCCGCGGGGGGGCAAGCCTACACCTTC
CASSLPAGGQAYTF
>NA|TRBJ2-4|NA|TRBV5-6
TGTGCCAGCAGCTACGACAGAGCCAAAAACATTCAGTACTTC
CASSYDRAKNIQYF
>NA|TRBJ1-2|few|TRBV18
TGTGCCAGCTCACCCGCAACGGAATATGGCTACACCTTC
CASSPATEYGYTF
>NA|TRBJ2-1|large|TRBV5-6
TGTGCCAGCAGCTTAGTAGATGAGCAGTTCTTC
CASSLVDEQFF
>NA|TRBJ2-5|NA|TRBV6-5
TGTGCCAGCAGAATACCGGGACTCCAAGAGACCCAGTACTTC
CASRIPGLQETQYF
>NA|TRBJ1-6|NA|TRBV6-6
TGTGCCACCTTCGGAGGGAGCTCCTATAATTCACCCCTCCACTTT
CATFGGSSYNSPLHF
>NA|TRBJ1-1|NA|TRBV27
TGTGCCAGCAGTTTGTTCGGGAAACGGAACACTGAAGCTTTCTTT
CASSLFGKRNTEAFF
>NA|TRBJ1-4|NA|TRBV15
TGTGCCACCAGCAGAGACGGACAGCTTAGAGAAAAACTGTTTTTT
CATSRDGQLREKLFF
>NA|TRBJ1-1|few|TRBV15
TGTGCCACCAGCACCAGAGGGGGGGGGAACACTGAAGCTTTCTTT
CATSTRGGGNTEAFF
>NA|TRBJ1-1|NA|TRBV6-5
TGTGCCAGCAGTTTTTCCCAGTGGAACACTGAAGCTTTCTTT
CASSFSQWNTEAFF
>NA|TRBJ2-2|NA|TRBV9
TGTGCCAGCAGCTATGGGACCGGGGAGCTGTTTTTT
CASSYGTGELFF
>NA|TRBJ1-4|NA|TRBV5-6
TGTGCCAGCACCTACGGCCTGGGTCAGAATGAAAAACTGTTTTTT
CASTYGLGQNEKLFF
>NA|TRBJ2-1|once|TRBV7-9
TGTGCCAGCAGCCAAGGGGGGCCTCTCAATGAGCAGTTCTTC
CASSQGGPLNEQFF
>TRBD1|TRBJ2-5|NA|TRBV2
TGTGCCAGCAGGCCTATCGGGACAGGGGGTGAGACCCAGTACTTC
CASRPIGTGGETQYF
>TRBD1|TRBJ1-3|few|TRBV15
TGTGCCACCAGCAGAGATTTCGGCAGGGGGCCAGGAAACACCATATATTTT
CATSRDFGRGPGNTIYF
>NA|TRBJ2-2|NA|TRBV18
TGTGCCGGACGGGGAGACACCGGGGAGCTGTTTTTT
CAGRGDTGELFF
>NA|TRBJ2-3|few|TRBV11-3
TGTGCCAGCACTTTTTTGGGATCCACAGATACGCAGTATTTT
CASTFLGSTDTQYF
>TRBD2|TRBJ2-3|NA|TRBV9
TGTGCCAGCAGCGGGGTTAGCGGGGGGGCGGATACGCAGTATTTT
CASSGVSGGADTQYF
>TRBD2|TRBJ2-1|NA|TRBV10-3
TGTGCCATCCGGGCTAGCGGGGGGAACAATGAGCAGTTCTTC
CAIRASGGNNEQFF
>NA|TRBJ2-7|NA|TRBV2
TGTGCCAGGAACCGGGACGGATCCTACGAGCAGTACTTC
CARNRDGSYEQYF
>NA|TRBJ1-2|NA|TRBV6-5
TGTGTCAGCTCGACGGGAAGGGTTCAAGATGGCTACACCTTC
CVSSTGRVQDGYTF
>TRBD2|TRBJ2-1|NA|TRBV3-1/TRBV3-2
TGTGCCAGCAGCCCCGGGACTAGCCGCTACAATGAGCAGTTCTTC
CASSPGTSRYNEQFF
>TRBD2|TRBJ2-7|NA|TRBV19
TGTGCCAGTATCGGGGAGGGATACGAGCAGTACTTC
CASIGEGYEQYF